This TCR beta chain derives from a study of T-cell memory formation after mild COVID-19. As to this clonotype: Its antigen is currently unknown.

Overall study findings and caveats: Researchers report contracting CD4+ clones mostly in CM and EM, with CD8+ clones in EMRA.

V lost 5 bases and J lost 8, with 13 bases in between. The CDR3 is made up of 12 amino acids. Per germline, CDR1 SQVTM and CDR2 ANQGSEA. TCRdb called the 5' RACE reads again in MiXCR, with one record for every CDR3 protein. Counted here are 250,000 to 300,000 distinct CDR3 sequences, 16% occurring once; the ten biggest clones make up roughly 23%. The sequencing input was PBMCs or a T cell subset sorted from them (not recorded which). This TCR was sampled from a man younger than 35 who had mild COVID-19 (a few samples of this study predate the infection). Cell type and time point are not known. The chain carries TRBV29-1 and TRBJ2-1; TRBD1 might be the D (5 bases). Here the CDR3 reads CSVTGMGDEQFF. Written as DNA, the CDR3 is TGCAGCGTTACAGGCATGGGCGATGAGCAGTTCTTC.